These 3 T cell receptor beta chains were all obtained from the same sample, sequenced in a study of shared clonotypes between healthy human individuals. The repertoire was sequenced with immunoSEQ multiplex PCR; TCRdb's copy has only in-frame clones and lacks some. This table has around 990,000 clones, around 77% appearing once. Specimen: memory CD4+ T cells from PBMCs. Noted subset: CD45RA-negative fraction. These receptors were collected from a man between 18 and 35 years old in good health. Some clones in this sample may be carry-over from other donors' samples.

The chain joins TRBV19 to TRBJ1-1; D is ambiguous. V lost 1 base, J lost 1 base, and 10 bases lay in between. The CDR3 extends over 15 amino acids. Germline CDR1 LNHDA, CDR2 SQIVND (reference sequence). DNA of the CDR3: TGTGCCAGTAGTATAGCGGGCCGACAGAACACTGAAGCTTTCTTT. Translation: CASSIAGRQNTEAFF.

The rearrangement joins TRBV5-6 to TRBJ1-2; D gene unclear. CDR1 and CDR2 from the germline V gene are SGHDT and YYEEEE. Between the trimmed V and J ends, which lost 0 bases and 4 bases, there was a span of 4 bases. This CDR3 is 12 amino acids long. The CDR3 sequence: CASSLVPYGYTF. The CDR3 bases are TGTGCCAGCAGCTTGGTGCCCTATGGCTACACCTTC.

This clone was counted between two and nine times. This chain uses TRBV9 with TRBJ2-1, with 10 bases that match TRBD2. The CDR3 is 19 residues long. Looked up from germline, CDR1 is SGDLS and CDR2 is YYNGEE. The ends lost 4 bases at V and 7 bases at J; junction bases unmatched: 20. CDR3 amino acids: CASSPNPPRSGRAKNEQFF. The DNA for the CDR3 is TGTGCCAGCAGCCCAAATCCCCCTAGAAGCGGGAGGGCCAAGAATGAGCAGTTCTTC.